A selection of T cell receptor beta chains follows, all from one sample in a study of immune evolution from preneoplasia to lung adenocarcinoma. Sequenced by immunoSEQ multiplex PCR; TCRdb stores in-frame clones only, minus some. The sample lists under 7,500 clones; around 77% were seen once. Sequences were obtained from FFPE minimally invasive lung adenocarcinoma tissue. The source is a person between 60 and 79 years old with lung adenocarcinoma. Each CDR3 is given with its conserved first and last residue. The size of a clone is reported for some rows only, either as once, few or many, or as a class for expanded clones.

J: TRBJ2-1; size: once; length: 19; V: TRBV19; CDR3: CASSTIGLASRGTANEQFF
J: TRBJ2-7; size: .; length: 15; V: TRBV7-6; CDR3: CASSFAASGIGEQYF
J: TRBJ1-2; size: .; length: 12; V: TRBV28; CDR3: CASEDRAYGYTF
J: TRBJ2-1; size: once; length: 18; V: TRBV12-5; CDR3: CASGLFRGVRSSYNEQFF
J: TRBJ2-7; size: once; length: 16; V: TRBV4-1; CDR3: CASSQGPGSSAYEQYF
J: TRBJ1-3; size: .; length: 13; V: TRBV6-1; CDR3: CASSGRSGNTIYF
J: TRBJ1-5; size: .; length: 14; V: TRBV19; CDR3: CASRGRGSNQPQHF
J: TRBJ1-1; size: once; length: 16; V: TRBV13; CDR3: CASSPEKDRRNTEAFF
J: TRBJ2-3; size: once; length: 19; V: TRBV9; CDR3: CASSVEGTSGGFSTDTQYF
J: TRBJ1-3; size: .; length: 16; V: TRBV9; CDR3: CASSATGTSSGNTIYF
J: TRBJ2-1; size: few; length: 15; V: TRBV4-2; CDR3: CASSLGTSGLNEQFF
J: TRBJ2-2; size: .; length: 14; V: TRBV28; CDR3: CASSPSSGTRELFF
J: TRBJ2-3; size: .; length: 14; V: TRBV7-8; CDR3: CASSPQTTTDTQYF
J: TRBJ2-5; size: once; length: 13; V: TRBV19; CDR3: CASRTGGQETQYF
J: TRBJ2-1; size: .; length: 15; V: TRBV27; CDR3: CASSFSSSSYNEQFF
J: TRBJ1-2; size: .; length: 11; V: TRBV30; CDR3: CAWTGSYGYTF
J: TRBJ1-2; size: once; length: 16; V: TRBV9; CDR3: CASSALGTQGSQGYTF
J: TRBJ2-3; size: .; length: 13; V: TRBV5-6; CDR3: CASSLLGPDTQYF
J: TRBJ2-1; size: .; length: 12; V: TRBV7-2; CDR3: CASSPRYNEQFF
J: TRBJ2-1; size: .; length: 14; V: TRBV19; CDR3: CASALYSDYNEQFF
J: TRBJ1-1; size: .; length: 14; V: TRBV2; CDR3: CASLRASANTEAFF
J: TRBJ1-1; size: .; length: 15; V: TRBV4-1; CDR3: CASRFRVNTYTEAFF
J: TRBJ1-2; size: .; length: 16; V: TRBV7-2; CDR3: CASSLGSSGSGYGYTF
J: TRBJ2-3; size: few; length: 18; V: TRBV5-8; CDR3: CASEKGLAGAWDTDTQYF
J: TRBJ2-2; size: .; length: 16; V: TRBV11-2; CDR3: CASSPYVRANTGELFF
J: TRBJ2-7; size: .; length: 16; V: TRBV7-6; CDR3: CASSPAGRGTSYEQYF